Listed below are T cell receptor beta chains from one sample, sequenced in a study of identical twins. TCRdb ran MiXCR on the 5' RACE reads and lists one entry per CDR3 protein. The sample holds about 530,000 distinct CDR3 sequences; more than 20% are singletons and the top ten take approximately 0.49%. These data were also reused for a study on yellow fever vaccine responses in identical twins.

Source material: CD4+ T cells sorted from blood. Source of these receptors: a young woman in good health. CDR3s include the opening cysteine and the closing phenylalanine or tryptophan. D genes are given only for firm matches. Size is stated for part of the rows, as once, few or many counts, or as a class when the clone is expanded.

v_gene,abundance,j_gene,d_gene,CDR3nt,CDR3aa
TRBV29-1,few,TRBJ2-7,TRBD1,TGCAGCGTTGTACTACAGGGGGGTGAGCAGTACTTC,CSVVLQGGEQYF
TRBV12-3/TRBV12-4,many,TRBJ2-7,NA,TGTGCCAGCAGTTTTTCGGGGAGCTCCTACGAGCAGTACTTC,CASSFSGSSYEQYF
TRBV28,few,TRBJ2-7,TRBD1,TGTGCCAGCAGTCTTAGGGGGCTTAGGTACGAGCAGTACTTC,CASSLRGLRYEQYF
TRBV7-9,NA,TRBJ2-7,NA,TGTGCCAGCAGCCGAGGGGCTAGCTGGTACGAGCAGTACTTC,CASSRGASWYEQYF
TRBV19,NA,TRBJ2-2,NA,TGTGCCAGTAGTCGTACTCCCGGGAGTCAGTCCGGGGAGCTGTTTTTT,CASSRTPGSQSGELFF
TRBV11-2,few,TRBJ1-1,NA,TGTGCCAGCAGCAGCGGACCCGATAAAGCTTTCTTT,CASSSGPDKAFF
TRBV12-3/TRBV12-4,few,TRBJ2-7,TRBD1,TGTGCCAGCAGTTCTTTGGGACAGGGGATTTTGCAGTACTTC,CASSSLGQGILQYF
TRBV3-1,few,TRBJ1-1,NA,TGTGCCAGCAGCCAAGAGGTCGCCTTGGAAGCTTTCTTT,CASSQEVALEAFF
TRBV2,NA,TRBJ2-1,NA,TGTGCCAGCAGTGAGGAGCGGAGCAATGAGCAGTTCTTC,CASSEERSNEQFF
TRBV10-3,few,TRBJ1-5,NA,TGTGCCATCAGTGAGACCAGTGGTCAGCCCCAGCATTTT,CAISETSGQPQHF
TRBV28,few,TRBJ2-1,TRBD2,TGTGCCAGCAGCCAACCGACTAGCGTCAATGAGCAGTTCTTC,CASSQPTSVNEQFF
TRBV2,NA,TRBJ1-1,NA,TGTGCCAGCAGCACCGAAGGACAGAACACTGAAGCTTTCTTT,CASSTEGQNTEAFF
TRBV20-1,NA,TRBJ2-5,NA,TGCAGTGCCCCTAACCAGGGAGCCCAAGAGACCCAGTACTTC,CSAPNQGAQETQYF
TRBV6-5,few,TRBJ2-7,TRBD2,TGTGCCACCCAGTCGAGCGGGAGGGAGCAGTACTTC,CATQSSGREQYF
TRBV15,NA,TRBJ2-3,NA,TGTGCCACCAGCAGAGATATGGTCTCCTCCCGCACAGATACGCAGTATTTT,CATSRDMVSSRTDTQYF
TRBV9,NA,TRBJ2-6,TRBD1,TGTGCCAGCAGCGTGAGGGTACCGGGACAGGGGACTGGGGCCAACGTCCTGACTTTC,CASSVRVPGQGTGANVLTF
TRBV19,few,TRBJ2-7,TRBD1,TGTGCCAGTAGTATAGGGACAGGTATTTCCTACGAGCAGTACTTC,CASSIGTGISYEQYF
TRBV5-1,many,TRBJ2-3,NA,TGCGCCAGCAGCTTGAGGGGTGATGGCACAGATACGCAGTATTTT,CASSLRGDGTDTQYF
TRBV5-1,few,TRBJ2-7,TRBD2,TGCGCCAGCAGCTTCCTAGCGGGAGACAACTACGAGCAGTACTTC,CASSFLAGDNYEQYF
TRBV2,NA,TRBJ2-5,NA,TGTGCCAGCAGCAGGGACTTTCAGTACCCTCCACGCCAAGAGACCCAGTACTTC,CASSRDFQYPPRQETQYF
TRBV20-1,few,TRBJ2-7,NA,TGCAGTGCTAGAGAGGTGGGAGCAGGCTACGAGCAGTACTTC,CSAREVGAGYEQYF
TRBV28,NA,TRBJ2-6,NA,TGTGCCAGCAGTCCCAGTACTCCTGGGGCCAACGTCCTGACTTTC,CASSPSTPGANVLTF
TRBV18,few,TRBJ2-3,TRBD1,TGTGCCAGCTCAAAACAGGGGGCGCGTAGCACAGATACGCAGTATTTT,CASSKQGARSTDTQYF
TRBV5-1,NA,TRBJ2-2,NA,TGCGCCAGTAAGCTGGCCACCGGGGAGCTGTTTTTT,CASKLATGELFF
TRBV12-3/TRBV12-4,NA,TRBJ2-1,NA,TGTGCCAGCAGTCCCGGGACAATCTCCTACAATGAGCAGTTCTTC,CASSPGTISYNEQFF
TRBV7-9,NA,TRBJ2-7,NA,TGTGCCAGCAGCGTGGACCGCGTCTCCTACGAGCAGTACTTC,CASSVDRVSYEQYF
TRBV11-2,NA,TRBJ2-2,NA,TGTGCCAGCAGCCGATGGGGGGAGCTCACCGGGGAGCTGTTTTTT,CASSRWGELTGELFF
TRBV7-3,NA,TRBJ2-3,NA,TGTGCCAGCAGCTTAAATGCGGGAAACACGGGAGATACGCAGTATTTT,CASSLNAGNTGDTQYF
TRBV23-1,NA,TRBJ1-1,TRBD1,TGCGCCAGCAGTTCTACAGGGGCCCAGGCCACTGAAGCTACCTTT,CASSSTGAQATEATF
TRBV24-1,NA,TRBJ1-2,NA,TGTGCCACCAGTGATGGCTCAAATGGCTCGGGCTATGGCTACACCTTC,CATSDGSNGSGYGYTF
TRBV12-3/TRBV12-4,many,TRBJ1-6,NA,TGTGCCAGCAGCCCCGGGACATATAATTCACCCCTCCACTTT,CASSPGTYNSPLHF
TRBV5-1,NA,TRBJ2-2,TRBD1,TGCGCCAGCAGCTTGGAGGGACAGATAACCGGGGAGCTGTTTTTT,CASSLEGQITGELFF
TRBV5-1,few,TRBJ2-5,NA,TGCGCCAGCAGCCGACCGAGAGGGACGGGAGAGACCCAGTACTTC,CASSRPRGTGETQYF
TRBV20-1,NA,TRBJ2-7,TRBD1,TGCAGTGCACCGGGACAGGGGGCTTACGAGCAGTACTTC,CSAPGQGAYEQYF
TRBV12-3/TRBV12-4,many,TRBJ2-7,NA,TGTGCCAGCAGAAAGGATGGGCGTTGGTTGTACTTC,CASRKDGRWLYF
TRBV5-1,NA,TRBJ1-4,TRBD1,TGCGCCAGCAGCTGGACAGGTGGCGTTGATAATGAAAAACTGTTTTTT,CASSWTGGVDNEKLFF
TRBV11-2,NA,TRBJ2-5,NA,TGTGCCAGCAGCTTAGCCATGTATCAGGTAGAGACCCAGTACTTC,CASSLAMYQVETQYF
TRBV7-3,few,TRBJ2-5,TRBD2,TGTGCCAGCAGCCTTAACCCGAGACTAGCGGGAGAGGAGAAAGAGACCCAGTACTTC,CASSLNPRLAGEEKETQYF
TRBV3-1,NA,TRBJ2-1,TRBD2,TGTGCCAGCAGCGCGAGGGGGACTAGCGGGAGAAATGAGCAGTTCTTC,CASSARGTSGRNEQFF
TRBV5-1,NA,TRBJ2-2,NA,TGCGCCAGCAGCTTGGCCTACGGTGGCACCGGGGAGCTGTTTTTT,CASSLAYGGTGELFF
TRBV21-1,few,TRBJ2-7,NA,TGTGCCAGCAATAACAGGGGGCTGGACGAGCAGTACTTC,CASNNRGLDEQYF
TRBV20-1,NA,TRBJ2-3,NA,TGCAGTGCTAGTCCAGCGGAAAGCACAGATACGCAGTATTTT,CSASPAESTDTQYF
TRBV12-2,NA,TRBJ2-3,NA,TGTGCAAGTCGCTCCTCGCAAATAAGGGGATTAAGCACAGATACGCAGTATTTT,CASRSSQIRGLSTDTQYF
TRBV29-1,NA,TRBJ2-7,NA,TGCAGCGCTGGACCACACTCCTACGAGCAGTACTTC,CSAGPHSYEQYF
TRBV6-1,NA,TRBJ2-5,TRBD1,TGTGCCAGCAGAAGACTGACAGGGATAGACTATGCCCCTCGAGAGACCCAGTACTTC,CASRRLTGIDYAPRETQYF
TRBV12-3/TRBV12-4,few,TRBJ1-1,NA,TGTGCCAGCAGGGGAGGGAAGAACACTGAAGCTTTCTTT,CASRGGKNTEAFF
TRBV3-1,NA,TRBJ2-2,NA,TGTGCCAGCAGCCTCTCTACGGGACACCCCGGGGAGCTGTTTTTT,CASSLSTGHPGELFF
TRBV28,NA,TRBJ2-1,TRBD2,TGTGCCAGCACTCCCTCTTCGGGGGGGAGTTACAATGAGCAGTTCTTC,CASTPSSGGSYNEQFF
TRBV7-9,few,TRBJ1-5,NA,TGTGCCAGCAGCTTTCTTGGACCGAAAAATAGCAATCAGCCCCAGCATTTT,CASSFLGPKNSNQPQHF
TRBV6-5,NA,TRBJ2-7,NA,TGTGCCAGCAGTTACTCGAGTGCGGGGGCGACCTACGAGCAGTACTTC,CASSYSSAGATYEQYF